A single sample gave rise to the 22 T cell receptor beta chains below, sequenced in a study of TIL therapy for anti-PD-1-resistant metastatic lung cancer. The immunoSEQ assay was v3. TCRdb keeps only in-frame clones here, not all; method: immunoSEQ multiplex PCR. This table holds about 95,000 clones, roughly two thirds found once. Time point noted: pre-treatment sample, taken before nivolumab and TIL therapy. The tumor samples were excised metastases, mostly pleural nodules or supraclavicular lymph nodes. The source material was tumor tissue, sampled at baseline. These receptors all stem from a person aged 25 to 85 with non-small cell lung cancer.

The chain employs TRBV19 and TRBJ2-3; 10 nucleotides agree with TRBD2. V lost 4 bases to trimming and J lost 4 bases; unmatched junction nucleotides: 2. The CDR3 runs 14 residues. Germline CDR1 is LNHDA and CDR2 is SQIVND (reference sequence). The CDR3 DNA follows: TGTGCCAGTAGTAGGCTAGCGGGAGCAGATACGCAGTATTTT. It yields the protein CASSRLAGADTQYF.

The sample holds one count of this clone. The J gene is TRBJ1-5, the V gene TRBV23-1; D gene uncertain. TRBV23-1 is flagged as an ORF with uncertain function. CDR3 length: 16 residues. V dropped 4 bases and J dropped 5 bases, with 18 bases sitting between them. The CDR3: CASSPRHIPIDQPQHF. The CDR3 DNA reads TGCGCCAGCAGTCCGCGACACATTCCAATTGATCAGCCCCAGCATTTT.

This clone was found a few times. The chain has TRBV7-2 and TRBJ2-2; D possibly corresponds to TRBD2 (5 bases). Trimming stripped 0 bases from V and 6 bases from J, with 8 bases between. Germline lookup yields CDR1 SGHTA and CDR2 FQGNSA. The CDR3 covers 14 residues. The CDR3 region is CASSLAGAAGELFF. The CDR3 nucleotides read TGTGCCAGCAGCTTAGCGGGAGCGGCCGGGGAGCTGTTTTTT.

In DNA, the CDR3 is TGTGCCAGCAGCTTGCGGGGGCCCTCCTACGAGCAGTACTTC. As protein: CASSLRGPSYEQYF. The gene calls are TRBV7-2 and TRBJ2-7; D is perhaps TRBD2 (7 bases). This CDR3 has 14 residues. Trimming left V 3 bases short and J 0 bases short, with 9 bases between. Germline CDR1 is SGHTA and CDR2 is FQGNSA.

The V call is TRBV5-4, the J call TRBJ1-2; 7 bases agree with TRBD1. V was pared by 3 bases and J by 0 bases, with 8 bases of the junction left unmatched. This CDR3 region has 16 residues. The germline CDR1 and CDR2 sequences are SGHNT and YYREEE (reference sequence). CDR3 bases: TGTGCCAGCAGCTCGGGACAGCCAAACACTAACTATGGCTACACCTTC. It codes for CASSSGQPNTNYGYTF. The full variable domain, rest sourced from reference TRBV5-4 and TRBJ1-2, is ETGVTQSPTHLIKTRGQQVTLRCSSQSGHNTVSWYQQALGQGPQFIFQYYREEENGRGNFPPRFSGLQFPNYSSELNVNALELDDSALYLCASSSGQPNTNYGYTFGSGTRLTVV.

As for this clone: No DNA is shown, since the ends of the CDR3 on it are uncertain; the CDR3 is the one TCRdb lists. The rearrangement uses TRBV21-1 and TRBJ2-1; the table gives TRBD1 as D, unverified against the DNA. TRBV21-1 is flagged as a pseudogene. The CDR3 spans 20 amino acids, including both terminal residues. The CDR3 loop reads CASSKGRRYGCRWFPDEQFF.

This rearrangement joins TRBV28 to TRBJ1-3; D gene ambiguous. The CDR3 has 15 amino acids. Deletions cut 4 bases from V and 0 bases from J, with 10 bases between. In germline, CDR1 is MDHEN, CDR2 SYDVKM. The CDR3 reads CASSSPAASGNTIYF. The CDR3 nucleotides read TGTGCCAGCAGTTCCCCGGCCGCCTCTGGAAACACCATATATTTT. Full variable domain (rest looked up from reference TRBV28 and TRBJ1-3): DVKVTQSSRYLVKRTGEKVFLECVQDMDHENMFWYRQDPGLGLRLIYFSYDVKMKEKGDIPEGYSVSREKKERFSLILESASTNQTSMYLCASSSPAASGNTIYFGEGSWLTVV.

The chain carries TRBV28 and TRBJ2-5, with D perhaps matching TRBD1 (5 bases). CDR3 length equals 13 residues. CDR1 and CDR2 (germline): MDHEN, SYDVKM. V lost 3 bases and J 5 bases, leaving 10 bases between the germline ends. The CDR3 sequence is CASSFQGRETQYF. Written as DNA, the CDR3 is TGTGCCAGCAGTTTTCAGGGTCGGGAGACCCAGTACTTC.

CDR3 sequence (DNA): TGCGCCAGCAGCTTGGTCGGGAGTTCCCTGAACGAGCAGTTCTTC. Amino acids: CASSLVGSSLNEQFF. V usage is TRBV5-1 and J usage is TRBJ2-1; D is possibly TRBD2 (6 bases). Germline values: CDR1 SGHRS, CDR2 YFSETQ. The CDR3 is 15 residues long. Trimming stripped 0 bases from V and 10 bases from J, with 17 bases between.

The gene calls are TRBV5-6 and TRBJ2-5; possible D gene TRBD2, 6 bases. This CDR3 has 16 amino acids. Trimming took 2 bases from V and 4 from J, leaving 18 bases between them. Germline V lookup: CDR1 SGHDT, CDR2 YYEEEE. The CDR3 reads CASSLRGGGRIETQYF. The CDR3 DNA reads as TGTGCCAGCAGCTTAAGGGGAGGAGGCCGAATAGAGACCCAGTACTTC. The full variable domain, completed using reference TRBV5-6 and TRBJ2-5, is DAGVTQSPTHLIKTRGQQVTLRCSPKSGHDTVSWYQQALGQGPQFIFQYYEEEERQRGNFPDRFSGHQFPNYSSELNVNALLLGDSALYLCASSLRGGGRIETQYFGPGTRLLVL.

This clone was detected only a few times. J is TRBJ1-5 and V is TRBV27, with D hard to call. The CDR3 covers 14 residues. Germline V gives CDR1 MNHEY, CDR2 SMNVEV (reference sequence). Trimming pared 5 bases from V and 6 bases from J, leaving 14 bases between. CDR3 sequence (DNA): TGTGCCAGCAGTCCCTTCGGGCGCGGTCAGCCCCAGCATTTT. Translated: CASSPFGRGQPQHF.

This clone was picked up a small number of times. This rearrangement joins TRBV7-8 to TRBJ2-7, with 8 bases lining up with TRBD2. The CDR3 covers 14 residues. V dropped 5 bases and J dropped 2; count of bases not matched to a gene: 5. Germline CDR1 and CDR2: SGHVS and FQNEAQ. CDR3 amino acids: CASSLGRGAYEQYF. In DNA, the CDR3 is TGTGCCAGCAGCCTAGGGCGGGGGGCCTACGAGCAGTACTTC. Based on the CDR3 plus reference TRBV7-8 and TRBJ2-7, the full variable domain is GAGVSQSPRYKVAKRGQDVALRCDPISGHVSLFWYQQALGQGPEFLTYFQNEAQLDKSGLPSDRFFAERPEGSVSTLKIQRTQQEDSAVYLCASSLGRGAYEQYFGPGTRLTVT.

V gene TRBV28 combines with J gene TRBJ2-7; D uncertain. Between the trimmed V and J ends, which lost 6 bases and 1 base, there was a span of 7 bases. The CDR3 totals 12 residues. Germline lookup yields CDR1 MDHEN and CDR2 SYDVKM. The CDR3 sequence: CASSLASYEQYF. Here the CDR3 DNA reads TGTGCCAGCAGCCTTGCTTCCTACGAGCAGTACTTC. The whole variable domain, remainder taken from reference TRBV28 and TRBJ2-7, is DVKVTQSSRYLVKRTGEKVFLECVQDMDHENMFWYRQDPGLGLRLIYFSYDVKMKEKGDIPEGYSVSREKKERFSLILESASTNQTSMYLCASSLASYEQYFGPGTRLTVT.

The rearrangement joins TRBV7-9 to TRBJ2-5; no reliable D call. The germline V gene encodes CDR1 SEHNR and CDR2 FQNEAQ (reference sequence). This CDR3 is 15 amino acids long. Trimming removed 5 bases from V and 2 bases from J, with 15 bases in between. The CDR3 loop reads CASSQWAGPQETQYF. For the CDR3, the DNA is TGTGCCAGCAGCCAGTGGGCAGGCCCTCAAGAGACCCAGTACTTC.

V is TRBV7-2 and J is TRBJ2-5; no definite D call. V lost 5 bases and J 5 bases, leaving 15 bases between the germline ends. Germline CDR1 reads SGHTA; CDR2 reads FQGNSA. The CDR3 sequence is 14 residues long. CDR3 DNA sequence: TGTGCCAGCAGCCGTGGACGAACCCCGGAGACCCAGTACTTC. Translation gives CASSRGRTPETQYF.

The chain has TRBV11-2 and TRBJ2-5; D not resolved. The CDR3 totals 13 residues. Germline CDR1 and CDR2: SGHAT and FQNNGV. The V end lost 0 bases, the J end lost 10 bases, and 12 bases lay between the germline ends. The CDR3 DNA follows: TGTGCCAGCAGCTTAGATCTTATGGGGATCCAGTACTTC. Its protein product is CASSLDLMGIQYF.

The rearrangement links TRBV10-3 to TRBJ2-1; 7 bases match TRBD2. The length of the CDR3 is 14 residues. Germline CDR1 ENHRY, CDR2 SYGVKD. The junction had 2 bases not matched to a gene; V was cut back by 6 bases and J by 0 bases. The chain's CDR3 is CAIRAGTSYNEQFF. The CDR3 DNA reads TGTGCCATCAGAGCGGGGACCTCCTACAATGAGCAGTTCTTC.

The chain links TRBV6-5 to TRBJ2-7; a weak D match, TRBD2 (6 bases). The CDR3 has 15 residues. Germline V gives CDR1 MNHEY, CDR2 SVGAGI. Trimming took 2 bases from V and 7 from J, leaving 18 bases between them. CDR3 amino acids: CASSYGTSLPSEQYF. The CDR3 nucleotides read TGTGCCAGCAGTTACGGCACTAGCCTGCCATCAGAGCAGTACTTC.

This clone was seen a few times. The rearrangement joins TRBV7-2 to TRBJ2-3; D uncertain. This CDR3 has 14 amino acids. Germline values: CDR1 SGHTA, CDR2 FQGNSA. Trimming shortened V by 3 bases and J by 5 bases, and 12 bases separated the two germline ends. CDR3 nucleotide sequence: TGTGCCAGCAGCTTGAGGCTTCGGGTAGATACGCAGTATTTT. It specifies CASSLRLRVDTQYF.

Only a few counts were recorded for this clone. Here the CDR3 reads CASSTTGFQPQHF. CDR3 bases: TGTGCCAGCAGTACGACAGGATTCCAGCCCCAGCATTTT. The chain combines TRBV28 with TRBJ1-5; TRBD1 is a possible D gene (6 bases). V was clipped by 5 bases and J by 7 bases, with 12 bases between them. Germline V CDR1 and CDR2: MDHEN, SYDVKM. The length of the CDR3 is 13 residues.

This chain connects TRBV7-9 to TRBJ1-1; D is possibly TRBD1 (6 bases). Germline V CDR1 and CDR2: SEHNR, FQNEAQ (reference sequence). Trimming stripped 5 bases from V and 3 bases from J, with 13 bases between. The CDR3 extends over 14 amino acids. DNA for the CDR3: TGTGCCAGCAGCCCCGGGGGGGGCCACACTGAAGCTTTCTTT. It encodes CASSPGGGHTEAFF.

The chain is built from TRBV5-1 and TRBJ2-2, with a possible D match to TRBD1 (6 bases). Germline CDR1 SGHRS, CDR2 YFSETQ. V was pared by 6 bases and J by 5 bases, with 11 bases between. This CDR3 region has 13 residues. CDR3 sequence reads: CASTYRVTGELFF. The CDR3 coding sequence is TGCGCCAGCACGTACAGGGTTACCGGGGAGCTGTTTTTT.